The T cell receptor beta chain described here comes from a study of blood T cell repertoires in COVID-19. Whole-study context: Samples came from the United States, Italy and Spain, spanning acute and convalescent COVID-19.

Per the authors' pipeline: Reference gene primer amplification gave estimated nucleated cell counts. Sequencing was performed with immunoSEQ multiplex PCR; in TCRdb, only in-frame clones are kept and a portion is missing. V and J calls plus clone size are reproduced from that table; the DNA served to infer D and trimming. Among about 300,000 clones, more than 80% were seen once, and the ten largest hold 5% to 7.5%. With 0 bases removed from V and 2 bases from J, the gap between germline ends came to 7 bases. The CDR3 consists of 14 residues. CDR1 and CDR2 (germline): SGHRS, YFSETQ. The chain couples TRBV5-1 to TRBJ2-3; TRBD1 is a possible D gene (6 bases). Sequenced: peripheral blood. The source is a man between 18 and 35 years old who had recovered from COVID-19. Written as DNA, the CDR3 is TGCGCCAGCAGCTTGGGGACAGTCACAGATACGCAGTATTTT. Protein: CASSLGTVTDTQYF.